This T cell receptor beta chain was captured in a study of blood T cell repertoires in COVID-19. Individuals drawn from about 26 US areas were about 18 to 90 years old. Within 2 weeks before study entry, exposed participants met a COVID-19 case. The count of this clone is one. The V gene lost 1 base and the J gene lost 3 bases, with 8 bases spanning the gap. The CDR3 has 14 residues. Germline V gene lookup returns CDR1 SGHTA and CDR2 FQGNSA. Study processing details: Nucleated cell number was recorded as an estimate derived from reference gene primer amplification. TCRdb's table, derived via immunoSEQ multiplex PCR, lists solely in-frame clones and lacks some. V, J and clone size are taken as reported in that table, and D and trimming were inferred from the DNA itself. The sample lists 150,000 to 200,000 clones, 65% to 85% seen once, with 5.2% in the top ten.

The TCR originated in a man aged 70-80 years who had been exposed to COVID-19. Input material: PBMCs or T cells enriched from blood (not recorded which). This chain joins TRBV7-2 and TRBJ2-3; D is possibly TRBD2 (6 bases). The CDR3 DNA is TGTGCCAGCAGCTTAGAGACTAGAACAGATACGCAGTATTTT. Translated, it gives CASSLETRTDTQYF.